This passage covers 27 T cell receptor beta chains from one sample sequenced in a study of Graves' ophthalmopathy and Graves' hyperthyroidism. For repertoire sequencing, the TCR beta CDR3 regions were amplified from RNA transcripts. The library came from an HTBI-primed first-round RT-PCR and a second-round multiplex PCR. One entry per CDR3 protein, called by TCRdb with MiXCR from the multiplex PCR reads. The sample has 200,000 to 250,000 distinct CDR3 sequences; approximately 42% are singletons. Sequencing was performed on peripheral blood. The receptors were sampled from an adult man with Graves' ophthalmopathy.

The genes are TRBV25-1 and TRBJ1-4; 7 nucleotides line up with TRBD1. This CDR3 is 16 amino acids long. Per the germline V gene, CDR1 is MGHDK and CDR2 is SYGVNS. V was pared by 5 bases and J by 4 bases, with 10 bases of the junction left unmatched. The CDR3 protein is CASSLGLRDSNEKLFF. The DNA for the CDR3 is TGTGCCAGCAGTTTAGGTCTCAGGGACAGTAATGAAAAACTGTTTTTT.

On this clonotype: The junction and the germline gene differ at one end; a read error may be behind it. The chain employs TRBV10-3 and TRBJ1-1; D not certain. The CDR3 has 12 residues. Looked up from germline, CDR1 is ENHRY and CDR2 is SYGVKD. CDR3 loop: CASSFAGTEAFF. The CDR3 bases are TGTGCCAGCAGTTTTGCGGGGACTGAAGCTTTCTTT.

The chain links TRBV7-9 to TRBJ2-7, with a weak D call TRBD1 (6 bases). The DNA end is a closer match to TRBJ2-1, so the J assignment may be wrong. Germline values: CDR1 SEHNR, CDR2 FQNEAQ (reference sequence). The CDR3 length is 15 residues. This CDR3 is CASSLGGGQYNEQFF. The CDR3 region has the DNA TGTGCCAGCAGCCTAGGTGGGGGCCAGTACAATGAGCAGTTCTTC.

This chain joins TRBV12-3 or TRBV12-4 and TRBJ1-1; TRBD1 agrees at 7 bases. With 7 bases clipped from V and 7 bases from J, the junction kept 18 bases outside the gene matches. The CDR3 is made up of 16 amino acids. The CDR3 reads CASTPGQDTSLFEAFF. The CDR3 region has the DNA TGTGCCAGCACCCCTGGACAGGACACGAGCCTTTTTGAAGCTTTCTTT.

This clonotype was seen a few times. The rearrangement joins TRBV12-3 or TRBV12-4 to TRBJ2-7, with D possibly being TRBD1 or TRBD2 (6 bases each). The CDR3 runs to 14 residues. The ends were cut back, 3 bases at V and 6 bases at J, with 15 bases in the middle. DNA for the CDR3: TGTGCCAGCAGTTTCGAGGCCAGGGGAGGCGAGCAGTACTTC. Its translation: CASSFEARGGEQYF.

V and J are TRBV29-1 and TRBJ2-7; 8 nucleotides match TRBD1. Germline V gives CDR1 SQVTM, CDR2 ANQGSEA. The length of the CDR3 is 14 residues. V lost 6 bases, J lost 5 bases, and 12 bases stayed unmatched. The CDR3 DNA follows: TGCAGCGTCCGCGGACAGGGATACATGAACGAGCAGTACTTC. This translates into CSVRGQGYMNEQYF.

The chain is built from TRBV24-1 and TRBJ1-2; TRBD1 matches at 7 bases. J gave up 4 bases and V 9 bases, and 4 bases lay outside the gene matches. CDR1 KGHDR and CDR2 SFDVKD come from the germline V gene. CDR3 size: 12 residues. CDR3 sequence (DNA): TGTGCCACCTCGGCAGGGGGCTATGGCTACACCTTC. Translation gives CATSAGGYGYTF.

The CDR3 region has the DNA TGTGCCAGCAGTCCGGACAGGGTGGGCGAGCAGTACTTC. It specifies CASSPDRVGEQYF. The chain uses TRBV7-3 and TRBJ2-7; 8 bases are a match to TRBD1. After removal of 6 bases from V and 6 bases from J, the junction contained 7 bases not matched to a gene. This CDR3 has 13 residues. CDR1 is SGHTA and CDR2 is FQGTGA in the germline V gene.

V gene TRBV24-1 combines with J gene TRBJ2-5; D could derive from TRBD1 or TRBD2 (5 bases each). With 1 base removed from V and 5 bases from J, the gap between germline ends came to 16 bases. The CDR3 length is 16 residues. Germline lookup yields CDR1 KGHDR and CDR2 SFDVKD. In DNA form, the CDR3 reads TGTGCCACCAGTGATTTACAGGAGCTGGGGGTGGAGACCCAGTACTTC. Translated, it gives CATSDLQELGVETQYF.

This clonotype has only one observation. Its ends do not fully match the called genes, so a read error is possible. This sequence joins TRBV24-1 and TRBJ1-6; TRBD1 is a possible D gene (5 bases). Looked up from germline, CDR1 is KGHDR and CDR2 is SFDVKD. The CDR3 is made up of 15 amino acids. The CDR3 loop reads CASSLKGSYNSPLHF. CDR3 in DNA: TGTGCCAGCAGTCTTAAGGGGTCCTATAATTCACCCCTCCACTTT.

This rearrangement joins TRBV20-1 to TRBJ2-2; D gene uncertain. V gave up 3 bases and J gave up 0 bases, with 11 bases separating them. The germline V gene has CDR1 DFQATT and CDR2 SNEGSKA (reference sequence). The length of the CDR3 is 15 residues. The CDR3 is CSASDGTSNTGELFF. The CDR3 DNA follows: TGCAGTGCTAGTGATGGCACCTCGAACACCGGGGAGCTGTTTTTT.

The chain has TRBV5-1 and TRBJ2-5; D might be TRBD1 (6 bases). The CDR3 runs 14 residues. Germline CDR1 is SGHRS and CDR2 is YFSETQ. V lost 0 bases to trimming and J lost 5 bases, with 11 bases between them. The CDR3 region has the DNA TGCGCCAGCAGCTTGGTCCAGGGGATGGAGACCCAGTACTTC. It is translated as CASSLVQGMETQYF.

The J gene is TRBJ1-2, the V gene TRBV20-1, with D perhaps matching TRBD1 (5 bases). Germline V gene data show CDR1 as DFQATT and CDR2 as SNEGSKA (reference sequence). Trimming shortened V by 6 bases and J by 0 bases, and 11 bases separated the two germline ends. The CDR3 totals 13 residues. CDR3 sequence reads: CSATKDTNYGYTF. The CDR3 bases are TGCAGTGCCACCAAGGACACTAACTATGGCTACACCTTC.

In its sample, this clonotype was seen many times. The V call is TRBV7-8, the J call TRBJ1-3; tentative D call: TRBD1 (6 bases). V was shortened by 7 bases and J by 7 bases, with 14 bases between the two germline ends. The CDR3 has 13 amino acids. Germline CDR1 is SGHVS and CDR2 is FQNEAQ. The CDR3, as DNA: TGTGCCAGCACCTACAGGGAGGGGAACACCATATATTTT. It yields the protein CASTYREGNTIYF.

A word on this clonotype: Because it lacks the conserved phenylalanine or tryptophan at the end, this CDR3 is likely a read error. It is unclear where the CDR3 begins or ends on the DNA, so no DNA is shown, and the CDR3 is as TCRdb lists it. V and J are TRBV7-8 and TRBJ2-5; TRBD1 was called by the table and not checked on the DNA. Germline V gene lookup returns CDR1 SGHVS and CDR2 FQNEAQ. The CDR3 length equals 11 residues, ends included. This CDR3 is CASSSQGSLYT.

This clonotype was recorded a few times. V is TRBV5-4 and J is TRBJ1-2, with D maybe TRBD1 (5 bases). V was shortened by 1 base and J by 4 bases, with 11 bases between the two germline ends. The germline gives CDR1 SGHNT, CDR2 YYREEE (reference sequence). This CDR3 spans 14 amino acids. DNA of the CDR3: TGTGCCAGCAGCTTGTGGGGCGAAGGCTATGGCTACACCTTC. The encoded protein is CASSLWGEGYGYTF.

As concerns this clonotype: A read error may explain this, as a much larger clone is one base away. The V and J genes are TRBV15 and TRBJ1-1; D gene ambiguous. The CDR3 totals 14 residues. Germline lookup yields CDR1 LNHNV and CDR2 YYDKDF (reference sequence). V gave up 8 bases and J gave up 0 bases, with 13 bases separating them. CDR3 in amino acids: CATGTGLMNTEAFF. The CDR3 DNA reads TGTGCCACCGGCACCGGACTTATGAACACTGAAGCTTTCTTT.

As DNA, the CDR3 is TGTGCCAGCAGTGTTCGGGGGGGCGCCCAGCAGTACTTC. Protein sequence: CASSVRGGAQQYF. This rearrangement joins TRBV2 to TRBJ2-7, with 8 bases that match TRBD2. The V segment lost 4 bases and the J segment 8 bases; nucleotides outside the gene matches: 7. The germline CDR1 and CDR2 sequences are SNHLY and FYNNEI. This CDR3 has 13 residues.

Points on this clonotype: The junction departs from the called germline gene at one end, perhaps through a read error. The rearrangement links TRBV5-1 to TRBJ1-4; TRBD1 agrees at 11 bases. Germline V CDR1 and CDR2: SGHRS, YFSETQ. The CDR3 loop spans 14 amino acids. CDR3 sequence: CASSTGQGGEKLFF. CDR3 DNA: TGTGCCAGCAGCACGGGACAGGGGGGTGAAAAACTGTTTTTT.

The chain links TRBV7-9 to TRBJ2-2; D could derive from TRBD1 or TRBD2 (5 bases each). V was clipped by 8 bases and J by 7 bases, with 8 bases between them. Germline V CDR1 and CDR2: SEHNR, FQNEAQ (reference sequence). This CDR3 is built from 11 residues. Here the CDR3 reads CASRGNGELFF. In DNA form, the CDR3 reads TGTGCCAGCCGGGGCAACGGGGAGCTGTTTTTT. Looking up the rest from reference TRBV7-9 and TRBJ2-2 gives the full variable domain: DTGVSQNPRHKITKRGQNVTFRCDPISEHNRLYWYRQTLGQGPEFLTYFQNEAQLEKSRLLSDRFSAERPKGSFSTLEIQRTEQGDSAMYLCASRGNGELFFGEGSRLTVL.

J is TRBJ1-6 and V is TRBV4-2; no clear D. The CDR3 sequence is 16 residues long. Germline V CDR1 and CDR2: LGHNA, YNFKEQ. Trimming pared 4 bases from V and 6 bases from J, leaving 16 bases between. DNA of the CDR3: TGTGCCAGCAGCCTTCGCGAGGGTCCTGCTAATTCACCCCTCCACTTT. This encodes CASSLREGPANSPLHF.

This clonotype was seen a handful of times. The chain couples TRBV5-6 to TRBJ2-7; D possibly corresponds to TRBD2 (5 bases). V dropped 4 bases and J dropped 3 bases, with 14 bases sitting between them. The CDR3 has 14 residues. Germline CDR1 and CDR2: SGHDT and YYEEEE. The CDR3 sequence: CASSLSSRNYEQYF. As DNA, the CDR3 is TGTGCCAGCAGCCTGTCTAGCCGTAACTACGAGCAGTACTTC.

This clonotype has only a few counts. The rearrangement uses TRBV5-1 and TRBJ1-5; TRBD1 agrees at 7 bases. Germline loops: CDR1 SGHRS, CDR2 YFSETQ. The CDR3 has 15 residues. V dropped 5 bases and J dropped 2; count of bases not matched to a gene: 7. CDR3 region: CASSYTGDRNQPQHF. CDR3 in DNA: TGCGCCAGCAGTTACACAGGGGATCGCAATCAGCCCCAGCATTTT.

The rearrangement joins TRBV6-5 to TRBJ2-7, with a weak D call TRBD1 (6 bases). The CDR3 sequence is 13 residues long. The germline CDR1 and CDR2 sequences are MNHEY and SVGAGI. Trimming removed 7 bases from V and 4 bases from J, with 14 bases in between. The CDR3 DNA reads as TGTGCCAGCAAATCGCAGGGGCCGTACGAGCAGTACTTC. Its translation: CASKSQGPYEQYF.

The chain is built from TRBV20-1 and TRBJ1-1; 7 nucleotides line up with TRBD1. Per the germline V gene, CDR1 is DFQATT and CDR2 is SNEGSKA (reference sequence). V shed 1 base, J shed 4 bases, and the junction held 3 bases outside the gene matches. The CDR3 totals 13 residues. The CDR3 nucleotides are TGCAGTGCTAGAGGGGACAGTAGCACTGAAGCTTTCTTT. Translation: CSARGDSSTEAFF.

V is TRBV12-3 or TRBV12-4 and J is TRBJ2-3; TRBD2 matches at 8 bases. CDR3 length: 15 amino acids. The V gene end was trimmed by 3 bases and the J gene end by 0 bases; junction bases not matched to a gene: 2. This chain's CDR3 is CASSFWTSSTDTQYF. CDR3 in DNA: TGTGCCAGCAGTTTTTGGACTAGCAGCACAGATACGCAGTATTTT.

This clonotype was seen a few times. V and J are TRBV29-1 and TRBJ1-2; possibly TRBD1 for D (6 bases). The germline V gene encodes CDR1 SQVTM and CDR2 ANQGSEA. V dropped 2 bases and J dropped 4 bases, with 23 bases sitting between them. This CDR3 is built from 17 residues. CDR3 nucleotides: TGCAGCGTTGAACGTACCCCCGGACAGCCGGCCCCCTATGGCTACACCTTC. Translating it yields CSVERTPGQPAPYGYTF.